This TCR beta chain derives from a study of shared T cell receptors in the human thymus. The method was immunoSEQ multiplex PCR; TCRdb's version includes in-frame clones alone and lacks a portion of them. Here the sample spans more than 550,000 clones, around 87% being singletons. The CDR3 has 15 amino acids. In germline, CDR1 is SGHAT, CDR2 FQNNGV. Trimming took 4 bases from V and 2 from J; bases not matched to a gene: 8. The same data also went into a second study, on human thymus T cells. That study reports: The study used thymus tissue resected during corrective heart surgery. Thymic and blood repertoires seemed to favor certain V and J genes.

The sequencing sample was made of thymocytes. This TCR came from a boy younger than two with a congenital heart defect. The rearrangement joins TRBV11-2 to TRBJ2-7, with 7 bases aligning to TRBD2. Written as DNA, the CDR3 is TGTGCCAGCAGCTGCAAGAGCGGGAAGGCCTACGAGCAGTACTTC. It translates to CASSCKSGKAYEQYF.